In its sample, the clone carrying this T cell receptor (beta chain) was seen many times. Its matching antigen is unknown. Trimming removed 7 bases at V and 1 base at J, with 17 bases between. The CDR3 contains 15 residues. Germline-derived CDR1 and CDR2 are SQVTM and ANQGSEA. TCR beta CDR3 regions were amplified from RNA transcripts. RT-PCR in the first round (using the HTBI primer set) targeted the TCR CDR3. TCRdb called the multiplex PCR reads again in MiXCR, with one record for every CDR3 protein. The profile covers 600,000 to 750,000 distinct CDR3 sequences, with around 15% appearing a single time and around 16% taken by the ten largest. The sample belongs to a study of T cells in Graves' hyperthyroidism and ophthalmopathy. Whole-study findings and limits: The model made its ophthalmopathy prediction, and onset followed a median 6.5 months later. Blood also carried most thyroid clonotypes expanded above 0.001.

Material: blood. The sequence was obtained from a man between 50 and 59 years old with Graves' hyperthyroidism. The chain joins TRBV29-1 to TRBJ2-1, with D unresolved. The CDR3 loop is CSGRKDGGSYNEQFF. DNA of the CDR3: TGCAGCGGACGAAAGGACGGTGGGTCCTACAATGAGCAGTTCTTC.